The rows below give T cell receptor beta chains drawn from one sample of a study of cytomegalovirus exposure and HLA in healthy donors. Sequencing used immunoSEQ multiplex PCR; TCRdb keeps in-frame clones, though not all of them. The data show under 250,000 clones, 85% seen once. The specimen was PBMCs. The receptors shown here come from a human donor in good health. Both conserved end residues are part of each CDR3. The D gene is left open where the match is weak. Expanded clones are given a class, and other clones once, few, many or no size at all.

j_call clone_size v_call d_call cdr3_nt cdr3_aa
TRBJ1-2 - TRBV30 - TGTGCCTGGAGTGTAAAGGGGCTGTATGGCTACACCTTC CAWSVKGLYGYTF
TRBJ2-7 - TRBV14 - TGTGCCAGCAGCCAAGATGCAGGGCTGCCCTACGAGCAGTACTTC CASSQDAGLPYEQYF
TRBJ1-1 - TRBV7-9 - TGTGCCAGCAGCCTTCGACAGAAGAACACTGAAGCTTTCTTT CASSLRQKNTEAFF
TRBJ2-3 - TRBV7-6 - TGTGCCAGCAGCTTTTATGGCGGGACGGCGACAGATACGCAGTATTTT CASSFYGGTATDTQYF
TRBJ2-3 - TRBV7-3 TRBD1 TGTGCCAGCAGCCCGGACAGGGGTCCAGATACGCAGTATTTT CASSPDRGPDTQYF
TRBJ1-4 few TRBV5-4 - TGTGCCAGCCGGCCAAGTGCGGGTGAAAAACTGTTTTTT CASRPSAGEKLFF
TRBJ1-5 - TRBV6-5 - TGTGCCAGCACTCTCCCTGATCAGCCCCAGCATTTT CASTLPDQPQHF
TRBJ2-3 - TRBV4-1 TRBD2 TGCGCCAGCAGCCAACAACCGGGACTAGCGGGAGGTAGGACAGATACGCAGTATTTT CASSQQPGLAGGRTDTQYF
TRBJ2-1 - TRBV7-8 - TGTGCCAGCAGCCCCAGGGGGGCGGGAACCTACAATGAGCAGTTCTTC CASSPRGAGTYNEQFF
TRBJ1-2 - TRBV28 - TGTGCCAGCAGTTTCGGAGACTCTAACTATGGCTACACCTTC CASSFGDSNYGYTF
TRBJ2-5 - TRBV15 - TGTGCCACCAGCAGAGTAGGAAGCGGATTCGGGGAGACCCAGTACTTC CATSRVGSGFGETQYF
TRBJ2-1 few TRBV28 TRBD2 TGTGCCAGCAGTTTGTCAGGGGGGACTAGCGGGAGGGCCTACAATGAGCAGTTCTTC CASSLSGGTSGRAYNEQFF
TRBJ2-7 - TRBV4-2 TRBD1 TGTGCCAGCAGCCACCTGGGGGGACAGGGATCCTACGAGCAGTACTTC CASSHLGGQGSYEQYF
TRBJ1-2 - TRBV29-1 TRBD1 TGCAGCGTTGAAAACTCCGGGACAGGGCCTAACTATGGCTACACCTTC CSVENSGTGPNYGYTF
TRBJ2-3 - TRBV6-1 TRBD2 TGTGCCAGCAGTGAAGGACTAGCGGCTAGCACAGATACGCAGTATTTT CASSEGLAASTDTQYF
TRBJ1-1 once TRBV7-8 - TGTGCCAGCAGCTTAGCGCGGAACTTGGACACTGAAGCTTTCTTT CASSLARNLDTEAFF
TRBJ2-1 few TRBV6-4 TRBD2 TGTGCCAGCAGTGACAAGGCTAGCGGGCCGGACCGCTCCTACAATGAGCAGTTCTTC CASSDKASGPDRSYNEQFF
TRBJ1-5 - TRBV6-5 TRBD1 TGTGCCAGCAGCTCTGACAGGGGGCGAGGTCAGCCCCAGCATTTT CASSSDRGRGQPQHF
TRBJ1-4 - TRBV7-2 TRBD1 TGTGCCAGCAGCCCCAATGGACAGGGTGAAAAACTGTTTTTT CASSPNGQGEKLFF
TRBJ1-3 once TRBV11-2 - TGTGCCAGCAGCTTATCAGGCACCTCTGGAAACACCATATATTTT CASSLSGTSGNTIYF
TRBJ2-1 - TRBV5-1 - TGCGCCAGCAGCAACGCAGGCCGGAACAATGAGCAGTTCTTC CASSNAGRNNEQFF
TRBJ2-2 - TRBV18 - TGTGCCAGCTCACCATATAAGGGAGGGAACACCGGGGAGCTGTTTTTT CASSPYKGGNTGELFF
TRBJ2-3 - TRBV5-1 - TGCGCCAGCAGCTTGCTAGGACAGACAGATACGCAGTATTTT CASSLLGQTDTQYF
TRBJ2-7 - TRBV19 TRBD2 TGTGCCAGTAGCTTCCGGGCTAGCGGGAACTACGAGCAGTACTTC CASSFRASGNYEQYF
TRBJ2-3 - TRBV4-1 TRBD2 TGCGCCAGCAGCCAAGTGGGCGGGAGCGTCGGCACAGATACGCAGTATTTT CASSQVGGSVGTDTQYF
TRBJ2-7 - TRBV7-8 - TGTGCCAGCAGCTTAATCCCTAGCGCCCTGTCCTACGAGCAGTACTTC CASSLIPSALSYEQYF
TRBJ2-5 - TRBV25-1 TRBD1 TGTGCCAGCAGTGTATCCGGGACAGGAACACAAGAGACCCAGTACTTC CASSVSGTGTQETQYF
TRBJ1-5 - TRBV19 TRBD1 TGTGCCAGTAGCCCGACAGGGCCAGAGCCCCAGCATTTT CASSPTGPEPQHF
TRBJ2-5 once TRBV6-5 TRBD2 TGTGCCAGCAGTTACTCGATTACTAGCGGACAAGAGACCCAGTACTTC CASSYSITSGQETQYF
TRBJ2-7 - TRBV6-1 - TGTGCCAGCAGTGATGAGGTATACTACGAGCAGTACTTC CASSDEVYYEQYF
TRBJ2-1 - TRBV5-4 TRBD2 TGTGCCAGCAGCTTGGACGGGAGGGTCTCTTACAATGAGCAGTTCTTC CASSLDGRVSYNEQFF
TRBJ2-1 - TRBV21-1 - TGTGCCACCGTAGAAGCGGGAGGATACAATGAGCAGTTCTTC CATVEAGGYNEQFF
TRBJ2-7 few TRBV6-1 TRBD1 TGTGCCAGCAGTACCGGGACAGTTTCCTCCTACGAGCAGTACTTC CASSTGTVSSYEQYF
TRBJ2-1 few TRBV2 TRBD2 TGTGCCAGCAGTGGGACCGGGACTAGTTCTTACAATGAGCAGTTCTTC CASSGTGTSSYNEQFF
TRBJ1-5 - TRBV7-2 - TGTGCCAGCAGCTTAGATCGCACAGCTTATAGCAATCAGCCCCAGCATTTT CASSLDRTAYSNQPQHF
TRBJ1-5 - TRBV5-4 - TGTGCCAGCAGCTTGGACCCAGGGGGCAATCAGCCCCAGCATTTT CASSLDPGGNQPQHF
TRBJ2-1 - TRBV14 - TGTGCCAGCAGCCAAGATCTAGTGCTAGCCTACAATGAGCAGTTCTTC CASSQDLVLAYNEQFF
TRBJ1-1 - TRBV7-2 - TGTGCCAGCAGCTTTGCAGGGGCAGGCACTGAAGCTTTCTTT CASSFAGAGTEAFF
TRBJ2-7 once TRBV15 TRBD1 TGTGCCACCAGCAGATTAGGGGGGACAGGGGCAACCTACGAGCAGTACTTC CATSRLGGTGATYEQYF
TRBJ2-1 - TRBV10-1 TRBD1 TGCGCCAGCAGCCGGGCTAGGGGGCCCTACAATGAGCAGTTCTTC CASSRARGPYNEQFF
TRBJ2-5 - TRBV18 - TGTGCCAGCTCACCACTTGCCGCGGGGAAAGAGACCCAGTACTTC CASSPLAAGKETQYF
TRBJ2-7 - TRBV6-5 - TGTGCCAGCAGTTACTCGGTGCAGGGGTACTACGAGCAGTACTTC CASSYSVQGYYEQYF
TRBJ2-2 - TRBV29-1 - TGCAGCGTCAAACGTGGACAGACCGGGGAGCTGTTTTTT CSVKRGQTGELFF
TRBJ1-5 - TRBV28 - TGTGCCAGCAGTACCGGTGGGGCCTCCGGGCAGCCCCAGCATTTT CASSTGGASGQPQHF
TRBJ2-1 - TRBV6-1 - TGTGCCAGCAGTGAACGACTAGGTAGCGATGAGCAGTTCTTC CASSERLGSDEQFF
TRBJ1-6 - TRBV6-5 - TGTGCCAGCAGTGCCCAGGGCGGTAATTCACCCCTCCACTTT CASSAQGGNSPLHF
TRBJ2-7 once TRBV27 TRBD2 TGTGCCAGCAGTTTATCTACTAGCGGGAGCTACGAGCAGTACTTC CASSLSTSGSYEQYF
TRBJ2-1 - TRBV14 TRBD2 TGTGCCAGCAGCCATGGCGGTCTAGCGGAAAACAATGAGCAGTTCTTC CASSHGGLAENNEQFF